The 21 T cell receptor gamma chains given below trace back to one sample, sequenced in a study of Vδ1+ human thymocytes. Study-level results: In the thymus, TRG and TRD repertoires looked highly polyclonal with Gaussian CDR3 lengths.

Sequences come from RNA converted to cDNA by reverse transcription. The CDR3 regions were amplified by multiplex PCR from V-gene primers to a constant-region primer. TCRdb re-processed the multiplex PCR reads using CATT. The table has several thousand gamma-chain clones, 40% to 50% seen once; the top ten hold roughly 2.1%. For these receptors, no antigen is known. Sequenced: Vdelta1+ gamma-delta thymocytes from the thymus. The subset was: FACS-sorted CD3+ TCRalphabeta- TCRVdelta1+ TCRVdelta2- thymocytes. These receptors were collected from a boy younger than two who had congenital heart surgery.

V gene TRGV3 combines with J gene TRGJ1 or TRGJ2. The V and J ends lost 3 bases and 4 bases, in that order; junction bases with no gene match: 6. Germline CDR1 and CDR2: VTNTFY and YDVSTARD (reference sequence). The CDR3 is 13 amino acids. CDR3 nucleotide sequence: TGTGCCACCTGGGACTATGAATATTATAAGAAACTCTTT. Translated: CATWDYEYYKKLF.

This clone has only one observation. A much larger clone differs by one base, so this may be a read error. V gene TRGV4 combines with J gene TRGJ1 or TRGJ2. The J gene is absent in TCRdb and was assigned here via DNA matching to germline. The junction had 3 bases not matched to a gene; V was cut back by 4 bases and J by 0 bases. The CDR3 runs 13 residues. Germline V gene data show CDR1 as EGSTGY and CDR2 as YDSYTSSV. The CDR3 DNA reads TGTGCCACCTGGGAGGGGAATTATTATAAGAAACTCTTT. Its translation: CATWEGNYYKKLF.

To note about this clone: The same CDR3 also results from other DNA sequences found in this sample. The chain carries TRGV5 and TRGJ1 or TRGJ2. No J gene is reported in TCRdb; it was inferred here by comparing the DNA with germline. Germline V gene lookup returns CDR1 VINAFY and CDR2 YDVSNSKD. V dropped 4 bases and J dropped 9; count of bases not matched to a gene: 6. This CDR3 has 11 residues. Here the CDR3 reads CATWDRGKKLF. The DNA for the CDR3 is TGTGCCACCTGGGATCGGGGTAAGAAACTCTTT.

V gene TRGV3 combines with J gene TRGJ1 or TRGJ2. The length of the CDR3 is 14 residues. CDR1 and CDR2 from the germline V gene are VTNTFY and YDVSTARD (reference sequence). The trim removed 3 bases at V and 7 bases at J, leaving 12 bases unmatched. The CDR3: CATWDAPQRYKKLF. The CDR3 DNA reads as TGTGCCACCTGGGACGCCCCCCAGAGATATAAGAAACTCTTT.

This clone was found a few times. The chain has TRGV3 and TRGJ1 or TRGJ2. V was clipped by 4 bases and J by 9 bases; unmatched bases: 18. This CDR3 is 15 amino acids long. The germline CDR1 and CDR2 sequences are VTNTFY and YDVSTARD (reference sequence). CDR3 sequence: CATWDGRLLIRKKLF. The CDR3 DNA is TGTGCCACCTGGGATGGGCGGTTATTAATCCGTAAGAAACTCTTT.

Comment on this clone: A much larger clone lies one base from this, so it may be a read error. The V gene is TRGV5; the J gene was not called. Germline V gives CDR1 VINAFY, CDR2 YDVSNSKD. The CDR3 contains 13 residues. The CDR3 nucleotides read TGTGCCACCTGGGACAGGCTGCCCTATAATAAACTCTTT. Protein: CATWDRLPYNKLF.

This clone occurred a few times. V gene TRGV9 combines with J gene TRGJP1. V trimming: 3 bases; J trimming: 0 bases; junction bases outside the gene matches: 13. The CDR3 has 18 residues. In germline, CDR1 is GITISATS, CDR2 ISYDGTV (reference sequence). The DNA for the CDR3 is TGTGCCTTGTGGGAGTACGAACTACCCCATACCACTGGTTGGTTCAAGATATTT. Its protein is CALWEYELPHTTGWFKIF.

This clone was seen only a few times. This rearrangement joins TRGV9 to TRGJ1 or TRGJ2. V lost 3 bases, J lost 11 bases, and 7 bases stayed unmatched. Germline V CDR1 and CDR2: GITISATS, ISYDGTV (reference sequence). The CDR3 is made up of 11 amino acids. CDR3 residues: CALWEPREKLF. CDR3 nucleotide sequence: TGTGCCTTGTGGGAGCCGAGGGAGAAACTCTTT.

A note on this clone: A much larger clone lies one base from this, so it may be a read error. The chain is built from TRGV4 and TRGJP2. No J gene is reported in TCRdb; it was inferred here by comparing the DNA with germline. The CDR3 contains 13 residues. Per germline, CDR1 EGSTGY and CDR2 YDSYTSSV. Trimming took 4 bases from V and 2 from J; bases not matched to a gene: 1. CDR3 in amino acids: CATWESSDWIKTF. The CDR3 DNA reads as TGTGCCACCTGGGAAAGTAGTGATTGGATCAAGACGTTT.

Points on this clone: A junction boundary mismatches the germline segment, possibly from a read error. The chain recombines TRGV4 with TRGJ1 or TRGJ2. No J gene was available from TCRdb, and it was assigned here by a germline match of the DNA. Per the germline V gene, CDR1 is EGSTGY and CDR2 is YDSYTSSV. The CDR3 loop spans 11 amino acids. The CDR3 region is CATGDGDKKLF. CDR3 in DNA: TGTGCCACCGGGGATGGAGATAAGAAACTCTTT.

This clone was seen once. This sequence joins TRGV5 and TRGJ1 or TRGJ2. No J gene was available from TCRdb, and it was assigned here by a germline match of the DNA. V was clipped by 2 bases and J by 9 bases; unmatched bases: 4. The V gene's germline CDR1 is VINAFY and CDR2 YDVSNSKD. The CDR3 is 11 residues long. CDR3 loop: CATWDTPKKLF. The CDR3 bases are TGTGCCACCTGGGACACCCCTAAGAAACTCTTT.

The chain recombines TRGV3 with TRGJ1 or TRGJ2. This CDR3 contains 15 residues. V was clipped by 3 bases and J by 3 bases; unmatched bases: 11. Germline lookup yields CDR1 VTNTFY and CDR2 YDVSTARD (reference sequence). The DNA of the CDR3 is TGTGCCACCTGGGACGATCGAACCTGTTATTATAAGAAACTCTTT. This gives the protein CATWDDRTCYYKKLF.

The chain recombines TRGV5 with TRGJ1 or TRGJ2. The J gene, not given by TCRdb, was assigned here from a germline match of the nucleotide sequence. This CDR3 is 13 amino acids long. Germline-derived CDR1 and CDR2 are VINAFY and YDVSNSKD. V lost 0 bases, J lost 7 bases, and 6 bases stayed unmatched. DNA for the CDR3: TGTGCCACCTGGGACAGGCTGAAATATAAGAAACTCTTT. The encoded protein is CATWDRLKYKKLF.

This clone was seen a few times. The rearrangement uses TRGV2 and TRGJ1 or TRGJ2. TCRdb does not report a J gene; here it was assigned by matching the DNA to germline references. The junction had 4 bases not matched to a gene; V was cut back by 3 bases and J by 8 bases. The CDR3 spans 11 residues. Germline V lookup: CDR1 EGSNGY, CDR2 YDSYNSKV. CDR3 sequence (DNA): TGTGCCACCTGGGACCGTCATAAGAAACTCTTT. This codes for CATWDRHKKLF.

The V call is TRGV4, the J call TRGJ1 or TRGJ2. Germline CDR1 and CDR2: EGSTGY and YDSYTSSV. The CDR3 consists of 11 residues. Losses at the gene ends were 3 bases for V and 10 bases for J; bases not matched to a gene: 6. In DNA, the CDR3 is TGTGCCACCTGGGATTTAAGGAAGAAACTCTTT. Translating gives CATWDLRKKLF.

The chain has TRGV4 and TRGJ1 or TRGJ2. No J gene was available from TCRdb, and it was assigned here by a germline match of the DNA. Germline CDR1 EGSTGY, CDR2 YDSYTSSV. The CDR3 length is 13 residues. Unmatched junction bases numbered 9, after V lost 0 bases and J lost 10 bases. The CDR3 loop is CATWDGNGGKKLF. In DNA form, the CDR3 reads TGTGCCACCTGGGATGGGAATGGTGGCAAGAAACTCTTT.

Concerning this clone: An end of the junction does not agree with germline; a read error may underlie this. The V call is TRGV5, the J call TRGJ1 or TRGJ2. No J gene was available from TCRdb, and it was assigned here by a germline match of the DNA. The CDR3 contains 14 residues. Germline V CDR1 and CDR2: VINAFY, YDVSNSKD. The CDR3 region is CATWDRRNHYKKLF. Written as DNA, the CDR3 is TGTGCCACCTGGGACAGACGGAATCATTATAAGAAACTCTTT.

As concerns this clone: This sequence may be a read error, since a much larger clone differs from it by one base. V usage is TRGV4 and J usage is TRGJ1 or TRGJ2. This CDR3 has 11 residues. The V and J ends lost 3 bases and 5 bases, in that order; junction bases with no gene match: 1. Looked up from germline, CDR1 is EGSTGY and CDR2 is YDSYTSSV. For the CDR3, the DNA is TGTGCCACCTGGGATCATTATAAGAAACTCTTT. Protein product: CATWDHYKKLF.

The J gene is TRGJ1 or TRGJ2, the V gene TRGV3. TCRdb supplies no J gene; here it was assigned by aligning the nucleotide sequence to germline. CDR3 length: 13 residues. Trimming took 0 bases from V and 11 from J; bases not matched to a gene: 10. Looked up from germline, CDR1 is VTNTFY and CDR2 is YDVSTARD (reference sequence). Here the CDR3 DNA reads TGTGCCACCTGGGACAGGCAGTCTGAGGAGAAACTCTTT. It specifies CATWDRQSEEKLF.

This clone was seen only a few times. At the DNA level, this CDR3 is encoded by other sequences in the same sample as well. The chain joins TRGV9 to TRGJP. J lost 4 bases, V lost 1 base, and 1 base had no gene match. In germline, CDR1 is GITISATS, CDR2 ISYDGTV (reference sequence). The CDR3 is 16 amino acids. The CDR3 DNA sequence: TGTGCCTTGTGGGAGGTTCAAGAGTTGGGCAAAAAAATCAAGGTATTT. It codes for CALWEVQELGKKIKVF.

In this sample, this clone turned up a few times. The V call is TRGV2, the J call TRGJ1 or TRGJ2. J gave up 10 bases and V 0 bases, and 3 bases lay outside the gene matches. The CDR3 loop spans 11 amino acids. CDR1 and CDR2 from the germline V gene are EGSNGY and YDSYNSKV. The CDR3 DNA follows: TGTGCCACCTGGGACGGGCAGAAGAAACTCTTT. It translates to CATWDGQKKLF.